This is a list of T cell receptor beta chains from one sample in a study of chemoradiotherapy in HPV16-positive cancers. TCRdb's table, derived via immunoSEQ multiplex PCR, lists solely in-frame clones and lacks some. The sample consists of some 8,600 clones, roughly 80% of them appearing once. Sampling was carried out from a patient who underwent chemoradiotherapy. Receptor source: a human donor with HPV-associated anogenital cancer. Both conserved end residues are part of each CDR3. A D gene is named only where the DNA matches it firmly. Size is omitted from some rows. Given values are once, few, many or a class for expanded clones.

abundance: -; d_gene: -; v_gene: TRBV23-1; j_gene: TRBJ2-5; CDR3aa: CASSQAKQVPYQETQYF; CDR3nt: TGCGCCAGCAGTCAAGCAAAACAGGTCCCCTACCAAGAGACCCAGTACTTC
abundance: -; d_gene: -; v_gene: TRBV29-1; j_gene: TRBJ1-1; CDR3aa: CSVEAHGNTEAFF; CDR3nt: TGCAGCGTTGAAGCGCATGGGAACACTGAAGCTTTCTTT
abundance: -; d_gene: TRBD1; v_gene: TRBV6-1; j_gene: TRBJ2-5; CDR3aa: CASGQDFQETQYF; CDR3nt: TGTGCCAGCGGACAGGATTTCCAAGAGACCCAGTACTTC
abundance: -; d_gene: -; v_gene: TRBV15; j_gene: TRBJ1-4; CDR3aa: CATSRDLSGVDGRPNEKLFF; CDR3nt: TGTGCCACCAGCAGAGATTTGAGCGGGGTAGACGGGAGACCTAATGAAAAACTGTTTTTT
abundance: -; d_gene: TRBD1; v_gene: TRBV9; j_gene: TRBJ1-1; CDR3aa: CASSVGGGRGQGTEAFF; CDR3nt: TGTGCCAGCAGCGTAGGGGGGGGCAGGGGGCAGGGGACTGAAGCTTTCTTT
abundance: -; d_gene: -; v_gene: TRBV7-9; j_gene: TRBJ2-5; CDR3aa: CASSLTMGFRVQETQYF; CDR3nt: TGTGCCAGCAGTTTAACAATGGGGTTTAGGGTCCAAGAGACCCAGTACTTC
abundance: once; d_gene: TRBD2; v_gene: TRBV9; j_gene: TRBJ2-1; CDR3aa: CASSLARGAGGNNEQFF; CDR3nt: TGTGCCAGCAGCCTTGCTCGGGGCGCGGGAGGAAACAATGAGCAGTTCTTC
abundance: -; d_gene: TRBD1; v_gene: TRBV28; j_gene: TRBJ1-5; CDR3aa: CASSPGPGTGSNNQPQHF; CDR3nt: TGTGCCAGCAGTCCAGGTCCCGGGACAGGGAGTAACAATCAGCCCCAGCATTTT
abundance: few; d_gene: -; v_gene: TRBV5-1; j_gene: TRBJ2-6; CDR3aa: CASSASAHQSGANVLTF; CDR3nt: TGCGCCAGCAGTGCGAGCGCGCACCAATCTGGGGCCAACGTCCTGACTTTC
abundance: once; d_gene: -; v_gene: TRBV14; j_gene: TRBJ2-1; CDR3aa: CASSFRNEQFF; CDR3nt: TGTGCCAGCAGTTTCAGGAATGAGCAGTTCTTC
abundance: -; d_gene: -; v_gene: TRBV7-2; j_gene: TRBJ2-3; CDR3aa: CASSLGSLSDTQYF; CDR3nt: TGTGCCAGCAGCCTCGGGTCTCTCTCGGATACGCAGTATTTT
abundance: few; d_gene: -; v_gene: TRBV6-5; j_gene: TRBJ2-7; CDR3aa: CASRLPGPRGEQYF; CDR3nt: TGTGCCAGCAGGCTTCCGGGACCCCGGGGCGAGCAGTACTTC
abundance: -; d_gene: -; v_gene: TRBV19; j_gene: TRBJ2-2; CDR3aa: CATKPGVGTGELFF; CDR3nt: TGTGCCACCAAACCAGGGGTTGGCACCGGGGAGCTGTTTTTT
abundance: -; d_gene: TRBD2; v_gene: TRBV19; j_gene: TRBJ2-2; CDR3aa: CASSSAGEKTGELFF; CDR3nt: TGTGCCAGTTCTTCAGCGGGAGAGAAAACCGGGGAGCTGTTTTTT
abundance: -; d_gene: TRBD1; v_gene: TRBV27; j_gene: TRBJ1-2; CDR3aa: CASSSPGQVDPTGYTF; CDR3nt: TGTGCCAGCAGTTCACCCGGACAGGTCGACCCCACTGGCTACACCTTC
abundance: -; d_gene: TRBD2; v_gene: TRBV2; j_gene: TRBJ2-7; CDR3aa: CASSDGGTFSYEQYF; CDR3nt: TGTGCCAGCAGTGACGGGGGGACTTTTTCCTACGAGCAGTACTTC